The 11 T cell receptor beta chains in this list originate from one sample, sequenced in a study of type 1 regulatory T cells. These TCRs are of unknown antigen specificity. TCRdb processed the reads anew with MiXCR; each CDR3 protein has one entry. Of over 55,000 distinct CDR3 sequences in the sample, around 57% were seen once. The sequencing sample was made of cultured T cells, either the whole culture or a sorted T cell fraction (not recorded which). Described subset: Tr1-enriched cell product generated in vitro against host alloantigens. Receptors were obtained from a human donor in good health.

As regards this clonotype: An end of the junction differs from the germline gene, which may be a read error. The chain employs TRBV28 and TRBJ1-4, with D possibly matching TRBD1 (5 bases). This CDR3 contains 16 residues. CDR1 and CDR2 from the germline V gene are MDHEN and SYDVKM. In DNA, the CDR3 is TGTGCCATCAGTTCCCCAGGGAGGGGAGGATATGAAAAACTGTTTTTT. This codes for CAISSPGRGGYEKLFF.

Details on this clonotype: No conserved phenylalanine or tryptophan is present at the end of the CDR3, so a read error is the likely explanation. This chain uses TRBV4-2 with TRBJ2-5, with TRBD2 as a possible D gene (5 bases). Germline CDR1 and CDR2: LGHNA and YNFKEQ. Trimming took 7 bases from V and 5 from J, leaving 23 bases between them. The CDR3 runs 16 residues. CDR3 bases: TGTGCCAGCACGCCAAGTACAGCGGTCCTAGGGGAGACCCAGTACGTC. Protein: CASTPSTAVLGETQYV.

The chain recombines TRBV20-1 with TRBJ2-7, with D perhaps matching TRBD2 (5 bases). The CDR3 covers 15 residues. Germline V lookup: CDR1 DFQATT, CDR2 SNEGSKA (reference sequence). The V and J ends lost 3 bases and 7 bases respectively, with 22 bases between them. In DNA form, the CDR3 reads TGCAGTGCTAGCTTTCGGGTCACGGCTTCGGGGGAGCAGTACTTC. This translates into CSASFRVTASGEQYF.

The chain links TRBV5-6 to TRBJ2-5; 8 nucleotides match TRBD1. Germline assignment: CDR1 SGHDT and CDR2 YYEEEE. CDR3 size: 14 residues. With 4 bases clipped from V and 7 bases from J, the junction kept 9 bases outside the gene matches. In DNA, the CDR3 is TGTGCCAGCAGCGGGCAGGGGGCGAGTGGGACCCAGTACTTC. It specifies CASSGQGASGTQYF.

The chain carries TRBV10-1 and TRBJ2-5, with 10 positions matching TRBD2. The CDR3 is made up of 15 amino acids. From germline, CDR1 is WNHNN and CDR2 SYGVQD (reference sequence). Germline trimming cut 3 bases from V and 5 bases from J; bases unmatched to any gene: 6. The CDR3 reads CASSERLAGVETQYF. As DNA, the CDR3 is TGCGCCAGCAGTGAAAGGCTAGCGGGAGTTGAGACCCAGTACTTC.

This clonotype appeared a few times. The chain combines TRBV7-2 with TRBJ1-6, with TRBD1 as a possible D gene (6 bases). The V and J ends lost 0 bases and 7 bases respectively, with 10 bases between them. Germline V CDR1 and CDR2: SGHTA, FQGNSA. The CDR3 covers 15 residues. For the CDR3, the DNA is TGTGCCAGCAGCTTAGCCGGACAGTTAAATTCACCCCTCCACTTT. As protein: CASSLAGQLNSPLHF.

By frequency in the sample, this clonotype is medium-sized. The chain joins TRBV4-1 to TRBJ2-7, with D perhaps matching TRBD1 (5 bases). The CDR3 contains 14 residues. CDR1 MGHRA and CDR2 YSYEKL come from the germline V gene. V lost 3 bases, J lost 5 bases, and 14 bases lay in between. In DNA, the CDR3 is TGCGCCAGCAGCCAGTTAACAGGCAGCAACGAGCAGTACTTC. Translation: CASSQLTGSNEQYF.

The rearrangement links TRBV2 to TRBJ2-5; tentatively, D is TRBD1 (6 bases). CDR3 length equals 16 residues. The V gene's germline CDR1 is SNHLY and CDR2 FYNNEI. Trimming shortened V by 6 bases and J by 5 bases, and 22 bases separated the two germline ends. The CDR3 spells CASSPWGPSPQETQYF. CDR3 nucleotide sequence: TGTGCCAGCAGCCCATGGGGGCCCTCGCCCCAGGAGACCCAGTACTTC.

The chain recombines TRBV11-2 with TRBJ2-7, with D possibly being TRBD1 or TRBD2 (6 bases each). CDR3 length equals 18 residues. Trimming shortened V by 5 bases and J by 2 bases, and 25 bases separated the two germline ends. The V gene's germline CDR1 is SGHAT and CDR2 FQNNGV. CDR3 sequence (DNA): TGTGCCAGCAGCCCTAAAGGGGGACTCCGTATGACCCCCTACGAGCAGTACTTC. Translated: CASSPKGGLRMTPYEQYF.

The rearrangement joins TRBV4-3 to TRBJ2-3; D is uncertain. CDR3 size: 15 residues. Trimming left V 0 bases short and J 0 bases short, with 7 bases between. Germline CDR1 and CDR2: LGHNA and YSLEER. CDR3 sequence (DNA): TGCGCCAGCAGCCAAGATCCCCCAAGCACAGATACGCAGTATTTT. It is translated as CASSQDPPSTDTQYF.

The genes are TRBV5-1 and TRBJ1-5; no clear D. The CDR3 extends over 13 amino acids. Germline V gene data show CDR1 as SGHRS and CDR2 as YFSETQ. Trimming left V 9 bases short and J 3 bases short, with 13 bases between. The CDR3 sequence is CAISVELNQPQHF. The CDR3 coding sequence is TGCGCCATCAGTGTAGAACTCAATCAGCCCCAGCATTTT.